This is a list of T cell receptor beta chains from one sample in a study of blood T cell repertoires in COVID-19. Sequenced by immunoSEQ multiplex PCR; TCRdb stores in-frame clones only, minus some. The sample gives approximately 70,000 clones, 80% to 95% of which show up once; 4.5% to 6% is in the top ten. Specimen: peripheral blood. The receptors stem from a woman between 55 and 75 years old with active COVID-19. The CDR3 runs from the conserved cysteine through the conserved F or W. D genes are given only for firm matches. Size is stated for part of the rows, as once, few or many counts, or as a class when the clone is expanded.

abundance	v_gene	j_gene	d_gene	CDR3aa	CDR3nt
NA	TRBV2	TRBJ2-3	NA	CATQLETSTDTQYF	TGTGCCACGCAACTAGAGACTAGCACAGATACGCAGTATTTT
NA	TRBV7-2	TRBJ2-3	NA	CASSSMALNTQYF	TGTGCCAGCAGCTCGATGGCCCTTAATACGCAGTATTTT
NA	TRBV30	TRBJ1-6	TRBD1	CAWTGPGQGKSPLHF	TGTGCCTGGACCGGGCCGGGACAGGGTAAATCACCCCTCCACTTT
NA	TRBV6-5	TRBJ2-1	NA	CASRRGDEQFF	TGTGCCAGCAGACGGGGTGATGAGCAGTTCTTC
NA	TRBV5-1	TRBJ1-5	NA	CASSPSGGARQPQHF	TGCGCCAGCAGCCCAAGCGGGGGGGCACGGCAGCCCCAGCATTTT
NA	TRBV15	TRBJ1-5	NA	CATSNYQRGGGNQPQHF	TGTGCCACCAGCAACTACCAAAGGGGAGGGGGCAATCAGCCCCAGCATTTT
NA	TRBV7-8	TRBJ2-5	TRBD1	CASSRDRGGETQYF	TGTGCCAGCAGCCGAGACAGGGGAGGCGAGACCCAGTACTTC
NA	TRBV2	TRBJ2-7	TRBD2	CASTRLAGPGEQYF	TGTGCCAGCACTAGACTAGCGGGGCCAGGCGAGCAGTACTTC
NA	TRBV11-2	TRBJ1-4	NA	CASSLGGGEKLFF	TGTGCCAGCAGCTTAGGGGGAGGCGAAAAACTGTTTTTT
NA	TRBV5-6	TRBJ2-3	NA	CASSSRTGVGTDTQYF	TGTGCCAGCAGCTCCAGGACGGGGGTGGGCACAGATACGCAGTATTTT
once	TRBV10-1	TRBJ2-5	NA	CASSESPGTGETQYF	TGCGCCAGCAGTGAGTCCCCGGGGACTGGAGAGACCCAGTACTTC
NA	TRBV11-2	TRBJ1-4	NA	CASSVTTGSTNEKLFF	TGTGCCAGCAGCGTAACCACAGGGTCAACTAATGAAAAACTGTTTTTT
NA	TRBV6-5	TRBJ1-1	NA	CASKTPGGDTEAFF	TGTGCCAGCAAGACGCCCGGGGGTGACACTGAAGCTTTCTTT
NA	TRBV18	TRBJ2-7	TRBD1	CASSNRQGGSYEQYF	TGTGCCAGCTCGAACCGACAGGGGGGTTCCTACGAGCAGTACTTC
NA	TRBV6-5	TRBJ2-3	TRBD1	CASRLGQGMAGTQYF	TGTGCCAGCAGACTTGGACAGGGCATGGCGGGTACGCAGTATTTT
NA	TRBV11-3	TRBJ2-1	NA	CASSLGGDSEQFF	TGTGCCAGCAGCTTAGGGGGAGATAGTGAGCAGTTCTTC
NA	TRBV19	TRBJ2-1	TRBD2	CASSIGALASNEQFF	TGTGCCAGTAGTATAGGAGCACTAGCGTCCAATGAGCAGTTCTTC
NA	TRBV3-1/TRBV3-2	TRBJ1-1	NA	CASSLTKNTEAFF	TGTGCCAGCAGCCTAACAAAGAACACTGAAGCTTTCTTT
once	TRBV29-1	TRBJ2-1	TRBD2	CSVEGGPREAPVGQFF	TGCAGCGTTGAAGGAGGCCCACGGGAGGCCCCCGTCGGGCAGTTCTTC
NA	TRBV29-1	TRBJ1-2	NA	CSVDRNYGYTF	TGCAGCGTTGACAGGAATTATGGCTACACCTTC
NA	TRBV10-2	TRBJ1-1	NA	CASSEGESEAFF	TGCGCCAGCAGTGAAGGAGAATCTGAAGCTTTCTTT